This T cell receptor beta chain came from a study of blood T cell repertoires in COVID-19. Study overall: Acute and convalescent COVID-19 samples came from the United States, Italy and Spain. The analysed material was cDNA or gDNA that came from T cells, B-cell-depleted T cells, or PBMCs.

As originally analysed: Amplification with reference gene primers provided the estimates of nucleated cell counts. Clones were read by immunoSEQ multiplex PCR, and TCRdb kept only the in-frame ones, dropping some. V and J calls and clone size are as listed in that table; D and trimming were resolved from the DNA. The repertoire holds fewer than 250,000 clones, with 84% as singletons. The germline V gene encodes CDR1 MNHNS and CDR2 SASEGT. The V and J ends lost 2 bases and 6 bases, in that order; junction bases with no gene match: 9. CDR3 size: 16 residues. The sequenced sample was peripheral blood. The TCR was taken from a woman in her 70s with active or convalescent COVID-19. The chain combines TRBV6-1 with TRBJ2-7, with 11 bases that match TRBD1. In DNA, the CDR3 is TGTGCCAGCAGTGAACGCCCTCGGGACAGGGGGGGCGAGCAGTACTTC. This encodes CASSERPRDRGGEQYF.